Listed below are T cell receptor beta chains from one sample, sequenced in a study of T cell changes during pregnancy in multiple sclerosis. TCRdb's copy holds only in-frame clones and misses some; the assay was immunoSEQ multiplex PCR. The repertoire holds roughly 93,000 clones, with around 93% as singletons. The sequences come from peripheral blood, collected in the first trimester of pregnancy. Source of these receptors: a female donor in good health, enrolled as a control in a pregnancy study. Each CDR3 is given with its conserved first and last residue.

v_gene | CDR3aa
TRBV6-5 | CASSYTGANTEAFF
TRBV11-1 | CASTARQGNTGELFF
TRBV11-2 | CASSKMHGGTYNEQFF
TRBV19 | CASHSNTGQAESYGYTF
TRBV18 | CASSPGLGEQYF
TRBV13 | CASSPLGQGKVDNEQFF
TRBV7-3 | CASSRSGGLDTQYF
TRBV4-3 | CASSPGTAGFYGYTF
TRBV6-1 | CASKRDLGTDTQYF
TRBV7-9 | CASSLGLADTDTQYF
TRBV25-1 | CASSARTGRSTGELFF
TRBV28 | CASRDRGRRMVQYF
TRBV7-3 | CASSPSGGADEQFF
TRBV5-1 | CASSRQTGHYEQYF
TRBV4-1 | CASSQAGQGLNNEQFF
TRBV6-5 | CASRLRGGPGELFF
TRBV6-5 | CASSYNRGGSPLHF
TRBV10-3 | CAISESSPGVSPLHF
TRBV7-9 | CASSSQVGHDYGYTF
TRBV29-1 | CSVNGLLNTEAFF
TRBV6-6 | CASSPSLNYGCTF
TRBV6-5 | CASSSGLTEKLFF
TRBV4-3 | CASSQEYTGDAYTF
TRBV6-1 | CASMLRDRNNQPQHF
TRBV6-6 | CASSRRKEETQYF
TRBV2 | CASRRTGAFQETQYF
TRBV7-8 | CASSLDGNYGYTF
TRBV14 | CASSQSRGYGYTF
TRBV30 | CAWSWASPFTDTQYF
TRBV30 | CAWSGQRLNYGYTF
TRBV9 | CASSVGWTENQPQHF
TRBV28 | CASSKGQTDTEAFF
TRBV19 | CASNDFKRDPGDEQFF
TRBV7-2 | CASSLINSNQPQHF
TRBV5-6 | CASSRAPGSGELFF
TRBV9 | CASSVMGTSGATGELFF
TRBV7-3 | CASSWGSGGPYQETQYF
TRBV5-6 | CASSLGQAGGYNSPLHF
TRBV27 | CASSLSDRGDYGYTF
TRBV5-5 | CASSWRGMGGTGANVLTF
TRBV9 | CASSVGQGANSPLHF
TRBV4-1 | CASSQETGGRGYTF
TRBV10-3 | CAIRPGQGGGGYTF
TRBV7-2 | CASSLGQGFTEAFF
TRBV2 | CASQFSGSNTEAFF
TRBV9 | CASSRDGTGINQPQHF
TRBV9 | CASSAIPGQNTDTQYF
TRBV11-2 | CASSPIAGSYNEQFF